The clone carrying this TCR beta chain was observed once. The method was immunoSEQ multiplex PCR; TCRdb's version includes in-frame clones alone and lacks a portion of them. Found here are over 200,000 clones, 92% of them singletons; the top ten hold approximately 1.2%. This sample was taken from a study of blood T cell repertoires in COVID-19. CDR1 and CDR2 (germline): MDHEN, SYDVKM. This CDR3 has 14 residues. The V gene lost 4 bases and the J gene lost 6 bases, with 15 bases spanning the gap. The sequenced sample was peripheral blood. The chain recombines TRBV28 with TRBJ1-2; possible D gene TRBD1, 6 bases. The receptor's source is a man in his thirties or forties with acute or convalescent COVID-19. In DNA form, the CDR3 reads TGTGCCAGCAGTTCCCCACAGGGAACCCATGGCTACACCTTC. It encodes CASSSPQGTHGYTF.